This T cell receptor (beta chain) was found in a study of blood T cell repertoires in COVID-19. Turning to the study itself: The United States, Italy and Spain supplied acute and convalescent COVID-19 samples.

The method was immunoSEQ multiplex PCR; TCRdb's version includes in-frame clones alone and lacks a portion of them. The sample consists of around 130,000 clones, 84% of them appearing once. Per germline, CDR1 MNHEY and CDR2 SMNVEV (reference sequence). The CDR3 is 16 residues long. V was trimmed by 5 bases and J by 2 bases, leaving 17 bases between them. Input material: PBMCs or T cells enriched from blood (not recorded which). The chain has TRBV27 and TRBJ2-3; a weak D match, TRBD2 (5 bases). The TCR was taken from a man aged 35-49 years with acute COVID-19. CDR3 nucleotide sequence: TGTGCCAGCAGTCCCCTGGGAGCAAGTTTCACAGATACGCAGTATTTT. Translated: CASSPLGASFTDTQYF.